A selection of T cell receptor beta chains follows, all from one sample in a study of shared clonotypes between healthy human individuals. Clones were read by immunoSEQ multiplex PCR, and TCRdb kept only the in-frame ones, dropping some. Among more than 550,000 clones listed, approximately 72% were seen once. Sequenced material: memory CD4+ T cells sorted from blood. These receptors originate from a woman in her 30s in good health. Both conserved end residues are part of each CDR3. Each record gives: V gene, J gene, CDR3 protein.

V: TRBV5-4; J: TRBJ2-6; CDR3: CASSLHTGWAGANVLTF
V: TRBV2; J: TRBJ2-2; CDR3: CASSYTGRGKTGELFF
V: TRBV7-3; J: TRBJ2-1; CDR3: CASSPQDRPPNEQFF
V: TRBV7-2; J: TRBJ2-7; CDR3: CASSLETSLEQYF
V: TRBV19; J: TRBJ1-4; CDR3: CASSIKGSDDEKLFF
V: TRBV5-1; J: TRBJ1-1; CDR3: CASGPNTNTEAFF
V: TRBV2; J: TRBJ2-1; CDR3: CASSAFGSLPYNEQFF
V: TRBV5-4; J: TRBJ2-7; CDR3: CASSRGLGFYEQYF
V: TRBV29-1; J: TRBJ1-2; CDR3: CSVPIQGRGGYTF
V: TRBV6-1; J: TRBJ2-7; CDR3: CASRTGFRPEQYF
V: TRBV30; J: TRBJ1-4; CDR3: CASSPLGATNEKLFF
V: TRBV5-1; J: TRBJ1-1; CDR3: CASRFDSLNTEAFF
V: TRBV5-1; J: TRBJ2-1; CDR3: CASSMQGYNEQFF
V: TRBV11-2; J: TRBJ2-1; CDR3: CASSLSPLLAGDEQFF
V: TRBV28; J: TRBJ2-1; CDR3: CASSGRTKVYNEQFF
V: TRBV14; J: TRBJ1-1; CDR3: CASSQGTGAYTEAFF
V: TRBV5-1; J: TRBJ2-5; CDR3: CASSGGLAGGGETQYF
V: TRBV12-1; J: TRBJ2-3; CDR3: CASSFGWRSTDTQYF
V: TRBV14; J: TRBJ2-7; CDR3: CATSSGGYAPSYEQYF
V: TRBV5-1; J: TRBJ1-4; CDR3: CASSLWDRGDLNEKLFF
V: TRBV6-6; J: TRBJ2-5; CDR3: CASTLLGSETQYF
V: TRBV27; J: TRBJ2-2; CDR3: CASSRWINTGELFF
V: TRBV5-5; J: TRBJ2-5; CDR3: CASSLGGEQETQYF
V: TRBV4-1; J: TRBJ2-3; CDR3: CASSLPTRSDTQYF
V: TRBV7-9; J: TRBJ2-3; CDR3: CASSPRDRGGKDTQYF
V: TRBV7-2; J: TRBJ1-5; CDR3: CASSFSTDQPQHF
V: TRBV4-1; J: TRBJ1-2; CDR3: CASSQVGGRRDGYTF
V: TRBV20-1; J: TRBJ1-2; CDR3: CSAPPNYGYTF
V: TRBV30; J: TRBJ2-2; CDR3: CAWRVAGATGELFF
V: TRBV27; J: TRBJ2-2; CDR3: CASSGRPGLAGGHGELFF
V: TRBV15; J: TRBJ2-1; CDR3: CATSREIAGTYNEQFF
V: TRBV5-1; J: TRBJ2-3; CDR3: CASSLDLAGGPTDTQYF
V: TRBV5-6; J: TRBJ2-1; CDR3: CASSPLAGGYYNEQFF
V: TRBV7-6; J: TRBJ2-7; CDR3: CASSSQPLDEQYF
V: TRBV28; J: TRBJ1-4; CDR3: CASSSPSRQSEKLFF